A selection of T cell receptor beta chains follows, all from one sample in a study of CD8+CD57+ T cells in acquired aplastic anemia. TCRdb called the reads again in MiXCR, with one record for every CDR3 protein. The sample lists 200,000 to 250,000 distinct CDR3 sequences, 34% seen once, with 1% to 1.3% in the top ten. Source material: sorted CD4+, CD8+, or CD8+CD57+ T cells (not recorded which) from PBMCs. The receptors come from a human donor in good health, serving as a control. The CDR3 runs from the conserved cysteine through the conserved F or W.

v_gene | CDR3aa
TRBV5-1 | CASRSPGSTYNEQFF
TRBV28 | CASSGQGEGYTF
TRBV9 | CASSLTNSVETQYF
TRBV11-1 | CASSLDPFVWGLIHTEAFF
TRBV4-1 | CASSQDRGAYTLYEQYF
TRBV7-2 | CASSKGQNTEAFF
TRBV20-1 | CSAKDRGSTDTQYF
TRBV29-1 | CSVDVTGGRNEQYF
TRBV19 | CASSRGGLVGSPLHF
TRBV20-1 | CSARQEAGGDNSPLHF
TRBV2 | CASSGNRMNTGELFF
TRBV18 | CASSPYGEDTEAFF
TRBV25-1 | CASTNALLARYNEQFF
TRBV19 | CASSMTGGTGTEAFF
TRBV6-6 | CASSGWTGVGYEQYF
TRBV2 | CASSEVNGNQPQHF
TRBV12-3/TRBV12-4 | CASSLFQNTGELFF
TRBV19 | CASSMTRNTDMQYF
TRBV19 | CASSKPGQGAKNTEAFF
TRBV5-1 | CASSLVPDTGELFF
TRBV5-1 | CASSPRQAMNTEAFF
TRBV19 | CASSIFLLSGEAFF
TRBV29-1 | CSAKLQGKGTEAFF
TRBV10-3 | CAISASGSLSNEQFF
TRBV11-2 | CASSAPRGVKTQYF
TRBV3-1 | CASSQMVDTEAFF
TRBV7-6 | CASSLAGVNNEQFF
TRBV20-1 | CSAPIGLGSFGYTF
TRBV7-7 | CASSSPGLAGGFEQYF
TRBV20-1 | CSSSEAKNIQYF
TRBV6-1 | CASKENSPLHF
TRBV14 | CASSQASSLYGYTF
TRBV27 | CASGADPDPSYLVF
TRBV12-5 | CASGLIAGEFGEQYF
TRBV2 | CASSDLAKSSYEQYF
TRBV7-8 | CASSPQRRTPQETQYF
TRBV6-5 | CASSYGQGKQPQHF
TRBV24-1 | CATSDPSGKNTGELFF
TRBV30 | CAWTRRDNYGYTF
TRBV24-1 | CATDTGTSGGREQFF
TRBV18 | CASSPMGNGYTF